Included here is one T cell receptor (beta chain) sequence, with context. Its antigen remains unidentified. The germline gives CDR1 SGDLS, CDR2 YYNGEE. Trimming cost V 0 bases and J 0 bases, with 10 bases left between them. The CDR3 runs to 16 residues. The source of the sample is a study of radiation and T cells in renal cell carcinoma. Study results and caveats: Baseline intratumoral clonotype presence is unknown without pretreatment biopsies.

Time point indicated: blood 2 weeks post-SBRT. Treatment: 15 Gy SBRT to primary tumor, nephrectomy 4 weeks later. Serial blood draws occurred at baseline and 2 and 4 weeks post-SBRT. Assay used: immunoSEQ multiplex PCR; TCRdb lists only in-frame clones, some missing. The table lists roughly 120,000 clones, approximately 75% of them singletons, with less than 2.5% in the top ten. Sequenced material: blood, taken from a patient whose treatment included radiotherapy and nephrectomy. The chain joins TRBV9 to TRBJ2-4; D not resolved. This TCR was recovered from a woman aged 55-69 years with renal cell carcinoma. CDR3: CASSVGGNLAKNIQYF. The CDR3 DNA follows: TGTGCCAGCAGCGTAGGAGGAAATCTAGCCAAAAACATTCAGTACTTC.